This entry concerns a single T cell receptor (beta chain). In the original workflow: Reference gene primer amplification gave nucleated cell count estimates. Data came from immunoSEQ multiplex PCR; TCRdb stores just in-frame clones and leaves some out. The DNA was the basis for D and trimming; V, J and clone size are from that table. The data hold 55,000 to 85,000 clones, with 90% observed a single time. This CDR3 has 19 residues. This sample was taken from a study of blood T cell repertoires in COVID-19. The sequencing input was peripheral blood. The sequence was obtained from a woman younger than 35 with acute or convalescent COVID-19. The V call is TRBV21-1, the J call TRBJ1-5; no check of the table's D call, TRBD1, against the DNA was made. TRBV21-1 constitutes a pseudogene. The CDR3 here is CASSKALSRQKNSNQPQHF. CDR3 DNA sequence: TGTGCCAGCAGCAAAGCGCTTTCGAGACAGAAGAATAGCAATCAGCCCCAGCATTTT.